The 21 T cell receptor beta chains reported below all come from one sample, sequenced in a study of Graves' ophthalmopathy and Graves' hyperthyroidism. RNA served as the template for amplifying TCR beta CDR3 regions. HTBI primers primed a first-round RT-PCR, and a second-round multiplex PCR followed. MiXCR was run by TCRdb on the multiplex PCR reads, yielding one entry per CDR3 protein. The sample lists 350,000 to 400,000 distinct CDR3 sequences, 15% occurring once. Sample: peripheral blood. The origin of the receptors is a woman aged 18-30 years with stable Graves' hyperthyroidism.

V is TRBV27 and J is TRBJ2-7, with D maybe TRBD1 (6 bases). The CDR3 loop spans 12 amino acids. Per germline, CDR1 MNHEY and CDR2 SMNVEV (reference sequence). Trimming took 6 bases from V and 6 from J, leaving 12 bases between them. For the CDR3, the DNA is TGTGCCAGCAGCCCACCAGGGGCCGAGCAGTACTTC. Its protein product is CASSPPGAEQYF.

Many counts were recorded for this clonotype. This chain connects TRBV5-1 to TRBJ2-7; no clear D gene. V dropped 1 base and J dropped 3 bases, with 8 bases sitting between them. This CDR3 spans 13 amino acids. CDR1 is SGHRS, CDR2 YFSETQ, per germline. The CDR3 bases are TGCGCCAGCAGCTTGAATGGGTACTACGAGCAGTACTTC. Translating it yields CASSLNGYYEQYF.

In this sample, this clonotype turned up many times. The chain uses TRBV7-2 and TRBJ2-7, with 10 bases lining up with TRBD2. Germline V lookup: CDR1 SGHTA, CDR2 FQGNSA. The J segment lost 4 bases and the V segment lost 5 bases, leaving 8 bases of the junction unmatched. The CDR3 contains 15 residues. The CDR3 protein is CASSAEAGGQYEQYF. The CDR3 nucleotides read TGTGCCAGCAGCGCAGAAGCGGGGGGGCAGTACGAGCAGTACTTC. Drawing the rest from reference TRBV7-2 and TRBJ2-7, the complete variable domain is GAGVSQSPSNKVTEKGKDVELRCDPISGHTALYWYRQSLGQGLEFLIYFQGNSAPDKSGLPSDRFSAERTGGSVSTLTIQRTQQEDSAVYLCASSAEAGGQYEQYFGPGTRLTVT.

This clonotype was counted ten times or more. The chain is built from TRBV27 and TRBJ1-3; D unclear. This CDR3 region has 15 residues. Germline assignment: CDR1 MNHEY and CDR2 SMNVEV (reference sequence). With 2 bases removed from V and 1 base from J, the gap between germline ends came to 9 bases. The CDR3 nucleotides are TGTGCCAGCAGTTTACTTCCCGTATCTGGAAACACCATATATTTT. Translation: CASSLLPVSGNTIYF.

This clonotype was detected ten times or more. This chain links TRBV5-1 with TRBJ2-7; TRBD2 matches 12 bases. V was pared by 0 bases and J by 4 bases, with 5 bases of the junction left unmatched. The CDR3 sequence is 16 residues long. Germline assignment: CDR1 SGHRS and CDR2 YFSETQ. CDR3 nucleotide sequence: TGCGCCAGCAGCTTGGCCCGGGGACTAGCGGGTTACGAGCAGTACTTC. It yields the protein CASSLARGLAGYEQYF.

There are many counts of this clonotype. The chain has TRBV19 and TRBJ2-7, with D hard to call. The CDR3 contains 15 residues. In germline, CDR1 is LNHDA, CDR2 SQIVND (reference sequence). Trimming cost V 6 bases and J 6 bases, with 21 bases left between them. The CDR3 protein is CASSNGLGTLSEQYF. The CDR3 DNA reads as TGTGCCAGTAGCAATGGCCTGGGAACCCTATCCGAGCAGTACTTC.

The chain employs TRBV11-2 and TRBJ2-5; 10 bases align to TRBD2. The germline CDR1 and CDR2 sequences are SGHAT and FQNNGV. V shed 2 bases, J shed 5 bases, and the junction held 14 bases outside the gene matches. The length of the CDR3 is 18 residues. CDR3 nucleotide sequence: TGTGCCAGCAGCTTATCCTTTTGGGAGCGGGGGGGCCCGGAGACCCAGTACTTC. It specifies CASSLSFWERGGPETQYF.

This clonotype was detected many times. This chain links TRBV6-5 with TRBJ1-1, with D perhaps TRBD1 (6 bases). Deletions cut 2 bases from V and 5 bases from J, with 18 bases between. Germline V lookup: CDR1 MNHEY, CDR2 SVGAGI. This CDR3 comprises 16 residues. CDR3 bases: TGTGCCAGCAGTTACAGGGTCACAGGGTCGGGTACTGAAGCTTTCTTT. Its protein product is CASSYRVTGSGTEAFF.

The rearrangement joins TRBV20-1 to TRBJ1-2, with D possibly TRBD1 on 5 matching bases. Trimming stripped 5 bases from V and 0 bases from J, with 10 bases between. The CDR3 covers 13 residues. CDR1 is DFQATT and CDR2 is SNEGSKA in the germline V gene (reference sequence). CDR3 coding DNA: TGCAGTGCTCCGGGGGAAGCTAACTATGGCTACACCTTC. Protein: CSAPGEANYGYTF.

This clonotype was counted ten times or more. The chain is built from TRBV12-3 or TRBV12-4 and TRBJ2-7; tentative D call: TRBD2 (5 bases). CDR3 length equals 13 residues. V lost 5 bases, J lost 2 bases, and 10 bases lay in between. CDR3 protein: CASSLDSPYEQYF. CDR3 nucleotides: TGTGCCAGCAGTCTGGACTCGCCCTACGAGCAGTACTTC.

In its sample, this clonotype was seen many times. The chain combines TRBV7-2 with TRBJ1-1, with TRBD1 as a possible D gene (5 bases). CDR1 is SGHTA and CDR2 is FQGNSA in the germline V gene. Trimming took 5 bases from V and 1 from J, leaving 14 bases between them. The CDR3 is 15 residues long. The DNA for the CDR3 is TGTGCCAGCAGCACTTCGGGACCGGGGAACACTGAAGCTTTCTTT. Translation gives CASSTSGPGNTEAFF.

The chain carries TRBV11-1 and TRBJ2-5, with 8 bases that match TRBD2. The J call may be wrong; the DNA end is better matched by TRBJ2-1. The CDR3 totals 14 residues. Germline CDR1 and CDR2: SGHAT and FQDESV (reference sequence). The CDR3 protein is CASSLGAGADEQFF. CDR3 in DNA: TGTGCCAGCAGCTTAGGAGCGGGAGCTGATGAGCAGTTCTTC.

This clonotype was picked up many times. This chain connects TRBV28 to TRBJ1-2; D not certain. CDR3 length: 11 amino acids. CDR1 MDHEN and CDR2 SYDVKM come from the germline V gene. The germline V and J ends were trimmed by 6 bases and 5 bases, with 7 bases remaining between them. CDR3 loop: CASSTRYGYTF. CDR3 coding DNA: TGTGCCAGCAGCACGAGGTATGGCTACACCTTC.

This clonotype has only a few counts. This chain connects TRBV18 to TRBJ1-1; D is perhaps TRBD1 (6 bases). Trimming cost V 6 bases and J 8 bases, with 19 bases left between them. This CDR3 has 14 residues. Looked up from germline, CDR1 is KGHSH and CDR2 is LQKENI. The DNA of the CDR3 is TGTGCCAGCTCCCCCGGACAGACGATTGCCGAAGCTTTCTTT. Residues: CASSPGQTIAEAFF.

This clonotype occurred many times. The gene calls are TRBV6-1 and TRBJ2-2; the D gene could be TRBD1 or TRBD2 (5 bases each). Trimming stripped 2 bases from V and 2 bases from J, with 9 bases between. The CDR3 sequence is 15 residues long. CDR1 and CDR2 (germline): MNHNS, SASEGT. CDR3 in amino acids: CASSEPGRNTGELFF. The CDR3 DNA is TGTGCCAGCAGTGAACCGGGACGAAACACCGGGGAGCTGTTTTTT.

This clonotype was recorded at least ten times. The chain has TRBV19 and TRBJ1-5; no clear D gene. Germline CDR1 LNHDA, CDR2 SQIVND (reference sequence). The CDR3 length is 14 residues. Between the trimmed V and J ends, which lost 5 bases and 6 bases, there was a span of 14 bases. CDR3: CASSSGVFGQPQHF. CDR3 bases: TGTGCCAGTAGTTCCGGGGTGTTTGGTCAGCCCCAGCATTTT.

This clonotype was picked up many times. This rearrangement joins TRBV11-2 to TRBJ2-7; the D is unclear. This CDR3 comprises 13 residues. The ends were cut back, 8 bases at V and 2 bases at J, with 13 bases in the middle. CDR1 SGHAT and CDR2 FQNNGV come from the germline V gene. CDR3: CASGRWGTYEQYF. The CDR3, as DNA: TGTGCCAGCGGCCGATGGGGAACCTACGAGCAGTACTTC.

This clonotype appeared many times. The rearrangement uses TRBV20-1 and TRBJ2-7, with D maybe TRBD2 (5 bases). The CDR3 covers 12 residues. Deletions cut 7 bases from V and 2 bases from J, with 12 bases between. Germline V gene sequence: CDR1 DFQATT, CDR2 SNEGSKA (reference sequence). The CDR3 nucleotides are TGCAGTGGCCGGGGTTCCACCTACGAGCAGTACTTC. Its translation: CSGRGSTYEQYF.

V and J are TRBV6-5 and TRBJ1-2, with D possibly being TRBD1 (6 bases). The V and J ends lost 2 bases and 5 bases respectively, with 9 bases between them. The CDR3 loop spans 13 amino acids. The germline V gene encodes CDR1 MNHEY and CDR2 SVGAGI. For the CDR3, the DNA is TGTGCCAGCAGTTACCGAGGGGGTTATGGCTACACCTTC. Its translation is CASSYRGGYGYTF.

Ten or more counts support this clonotype. The rearrangement joins TRBV6-1 to TRBJ1-2, with a tentative D call TRBD1 (5 bases). Germline V gives CDR1 MNHNS, CDR2 SASEGT. The V and J ends lost 6 bases and 4 bases respectively, with 12 bases between them. The CDR3 covers 13 residues. CDR3 sequence (DNA): TGTGCCAGCAGGCCGGGACTCCTCTATGGCTACACCTTC. This encodes CASRPGLLYGYTF.

The table lists this clonotype with a count of one. A much larger clone lies a single base off, so this may be a read error. The CDR3, as DNA: TGTGCCAGCGCTCGCCGTGGGGGTGCTCAGCCCCAGCGTTTT. Translating gives CASARRGGAQPQRF. The genes are TRBV6-1 and TRBJ1-5, with a possible D match to TRBD1 (5 bases). Germline V gene sequence: CDR1 MNHNS, CDR2 SASEGT. The CDR3 contains 14 residues.